These 15 T cell receptor beta chains share one sample of origin, sequenced in a study of brain T cells in children with intractable seizures. The table came from immunoSEQ multiplex PCR; TCRdb's copy has only in-frame clones and leaves some out. This table holds roughly 110,000 clones, 94% found once. Sequencing used peripheral blood, obtained at surgery. The receptors derive from a boy under three years old with hemimegalencephaly and intractable seizures.

This chain links TRBV2 with TRBJ2-3; 10 nucleotides agree with TRBD2. CDR3 length equals 17 residues. After removal of 7 bases from V and 3 bases from J, the junction contained 13 bases not matched to a gene. The germline V gene encodes CDR1 SNHLY and CDR2 FYNNEI. The CDR3 DNA reads TGTGCCAGCAACCCCCGACCCGGGACTAGCGAGACAGATACGCAGTATTTT. Translating gives CASNPRPGTSETDTQYF.

The genes are TRBV27 and TRBJ2-4; 7 bases fit TRBD1. With 5 bases clipped from V and 0 bases from J, the junction kept 4 bases outside the gene matches. This CDR3 is built from 15 residues. Per germline, CDR1 MNHEY and CDR2 SMNVEV (reference sequence). The CDR3 loop reads CASSPRTGAKNIQYF. The CDR3, as DNA: TGTGCCAGCAGTCCTCGGACAGGAGCCAAAAACATTCAGTACTTC.

This chain links TRBV6-5 with TRBJ2-7; D gene ambiguous. The CDR3 loop spans 15 amino acids. The V and J ends lost 1 base and 7 bases respectively, with 17 bases between them. Germline V gene lookup returns CDR1 MNHEY and CDR2 SVGAGI. The CDR3 here is CASSYFRGLSDEQYF. As DNA, the CDR3 is TGTGCCAGCAGTTACTTTAGAGGCCTTTCGGATGAGCAGTACTTC.

This chain uses TRBV6-1 with TRBJ1-2, with a possible D match to TRBD1 (5 bases). The V gene lost 0 bases and the J gene lost 4 bases, with 9 bases spanning the gap. The CDR3 has 14 amino acids. Germline V CDR1 and CDR2: MNHNS, SASEGT. The CDR3 region is CASSEAPQGYGYTF. The CDR3 DNA reads TGTGCCAGCAGTGAAGCGCCTCAGGGCTATGGCTACACCTTC.

The rearrangement links TRBV3-1 (or the pseudogene TRBV3-2) to TRBJ2-7; 7 bases are shared with TRBD2. The CDR3 has 13 amino acids. CDR1 and CDR2 from the germline V gene are LGHDT and YNNKEL (reference sequence). J gave up 2 bases and V 3 bases, and 1 base lay outside the gene matches. The CDR3 DNA sequence: TGTGCCAGCAGCCATCGGGAGGCCTACGAGCAGTACTTC. It encodes CASSHREAYEQYF.

This chain joins TRBV6-7 and TRBJ2-1; D may correspond to TRBD1 or TRBD2 (5 bases each). TRBV6-7 is an ORF for which the function is uncertain. This CDR3 has 12 residues. Trimming removed 8 bases from V and 6 bases from J, with 11 bases in between. This CDR3 is CASERGGNEQFF. The CDR3 coding sequence is TGTGCCAGCGAGAGGGGTGGCAATGAGCAGTTCTTC.

J is TRBJ2-3 and V is TRBV7-7, with 8 bases fitting TRBD2. Germline CDR1 SSHAT, CDR2 FNYEAQ (reference sequence). V lost 5 bases to trimming and J lost 3 bases; unmatched junction nucleotides: 7. This CDR3 contains 15 residues. The CDR3 DNA follows: TGTGCCAGCAGCCAGGGACTAGGACCGACAGATACGCAGTATTTT. Protein: CASSQGLGPTDTQYF.

This sequence joins TRBV27 and TRBJ2-7; 10 bases map to TRBD2. The length of the CDR3 is 17 residues. Germline trimming cut 6 bases from V and 4 bases from J; bases unmatched to any gene: 15. Looked up from germline, CDR1 is MNHEY and CDR2 is SMNVEV (reference sequence). The CDR3 DNA reads TGTGCCAGCAGCTTAGGCTGGACTAGCGGAAGCCTTTACGAGCAGTACTTC. This codes for CASSLGWTSGSLYEQYF.

The chain is built from TRBV14 and TRBJ1-6; D gene ambiguous. The CDR3 is made up of 15 amino acids. V was clipped by 1 base and J by 9 bases, with 13 bases between them. Per germline, CDR1 SGHDN and CDR2 FVKESK. In DNA, the CDR3 is TGTGCCAGCAGCCAAGGACACGTTCTTTTTTCACCCCTCCACTTT. This gives the protein CASSQGHVLFSPLHF.

This chain connects TRBV27 to TRBJ2-5; D gene unclear. Germline CDR1 and CDR2: MNHEY and SMNVEV (reference sequence). This CDR3 spans 20 amino acids. The V gene lost 5 bases and the J gene lost 4 bases, with 32 bases spanning the gap. The CDR3 spells CASSIGPRNGPRIRGETQYF. CDR3 sequence (DNA): TGTGCCAGCAGTATAGGGCCCAGGAACGGGCCTAGGATTCGTGGAGAGACCCAGTACTTC.

This clone has only one observation. The V call is TRBV27, the J call TRBJ2-1; D ambiguous. The CDR3 totals 14 residues. Germline V lookup: CDR1 MNHEY, CDR2 SMNVEV (reference sequence). V lost 3 bases, J lost 5 bases, and 11 bases lay in between. The CDR3 here is CASSLTPRNNEQFF. As DNA, the CDR3 is TGTGCCAGCAGTTTGACCCCCCGCAACAATGAGCAGTTCTTC.

V is TRBV30 and J is TRBJ2-2, with D unclear. V shed 3 bases and J shed 0 bases, with 8 bases lying between them. The CDR3 covers 14 residues. The germline CDR1 and CDR2 sequences are GTSNPN and SVGIG (reference sequence). The CDR3 is CAWRQEANTGELFF. The CDR3 coding sequence is TGTGCCTGGAGGCAAGAAGCGAACACCGGGGAGCTGTTTTTT.

This rearrangement joins TRBV10-1 to TRBJ1-1, with D possibly TRBD1 on 6 matching bases. Per germline, CDR1 WNHNN and CDR2 SYGVQD (reference sequence). V dropped 7 bases and J dropped 6 bases, with 18 bases sitting between them. This CDR3 region has 14 residues. CDR3 sequence (DNA): TGCGCCAGCATACCTTGGAGGGGGGGTCCTGAAGCTTTCTTT. It is translated as CASIPWRGGPEAFF.

This chain uses TRBV9 with TRBJ2-1; D may be TRBD2 (5 bases). The CDR3 consists of 16 residues. Germline loops: CDR1 SGDLS, CDR2 YYNGEE. Deletions cut 3 bases from V and 1 base from J, with 14 bases between. DNA for the CDR3: TGTGCCAGCAGCGGTGGCCCCGGGGATTCCTACAATGAGCAGTTCTTC. Amino acids: CASSGGPGDSYNEQFF.

This chain uses TRBV5-4 with TRBJ1-1; D may be TRBD1 (5 bases). CDR1 SGHNT and CDR2 YYREEE come from the germline V gene (reference sequence). This CDR3 is built from 15 residues. V was shortened by 0 bases and J by 4 bases, with 13 bases between the two germline ends. CDR3: CASSLGGVMGTEAFF. CDR3 bases: TGTGCCAGCAGCTTGGGAGGGGTAATGGGCACTGAAGCTTTCTTT. Supplemented by reference TRBV5-4 and TRBJ1-1, the full variable domain reads ETGVTQSPTHLIKTRGQQVTLRCSSQSGHNTVSWYQQALGQGPQFIFQYYREEENGRGNFPPRFSGLQFPNYSSELNVNALELDDSALYLCASSLGGVMGTEAFFGQGTRLTVV.